The source of this T cell receptor beta chain is a study of T cells in localized non-small cell lung cancer. Details on this clone: As yet, its antigen is unknown.

The study, taken as a whole, reports: Clonality peaked in uninvolved adjacent lung rather than tumor.

Germline V gene data show CDR1 as SQVTM and CDR2 as ANQGSEA. Trimming left V 5 bases short and J 5 bases short, with 9 bases between. The CDR3 length is 11 residues. Sequenced by immunoSEQ multiplex PCR; TCRdb stores in-frame clones only, minus some. This sample has about 130,000 clones, with roughly 90% found just once. The chain has TRBV29-1 and TRBJ1-1; no clear D gene. This sequence originates from a female donor of 60 years or more with stage I lung adenocarcinoma. The sequenced sample was peripheral blood, obtained before any cancer treatment. CDR3 coding DNA: TGCAGCGTTATGCTCGCAACTGAAGCTTTCTTT. It encodes CSVMLATEAFF.